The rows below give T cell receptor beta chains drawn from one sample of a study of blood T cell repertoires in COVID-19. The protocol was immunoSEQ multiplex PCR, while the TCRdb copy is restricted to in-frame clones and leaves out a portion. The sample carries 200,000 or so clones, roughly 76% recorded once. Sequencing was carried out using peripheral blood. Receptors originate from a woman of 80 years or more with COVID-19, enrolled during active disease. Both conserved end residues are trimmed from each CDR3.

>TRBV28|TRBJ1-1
ASSHLFVGQENTEAF
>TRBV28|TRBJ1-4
ASSLFWKGQGALGKLF
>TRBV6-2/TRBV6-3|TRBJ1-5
ASSYQGQVGNQPQH
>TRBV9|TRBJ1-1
ASSFTGGDTEAF
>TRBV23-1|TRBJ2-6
ASSQVRTGDYSGANVLT
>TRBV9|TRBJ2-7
ASSSREGGGPYEQY
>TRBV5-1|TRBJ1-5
ASSPSGDSNQPQH
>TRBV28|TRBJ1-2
ASSPGGGPRYGYT
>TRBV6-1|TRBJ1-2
ASSEIRRGQGGDGYT
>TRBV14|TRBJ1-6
ASSQTSGGRSPLH
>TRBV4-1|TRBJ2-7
ASSQGPPPYEQY
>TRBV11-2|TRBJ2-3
ASSYTSGVGTDTQY
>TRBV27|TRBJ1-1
ASSLYPGDTEAF
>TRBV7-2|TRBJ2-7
ASSGGGPYEQY
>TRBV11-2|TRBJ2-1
ASSLLYRDLYNEQF
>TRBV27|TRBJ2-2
ASRPRLAATGELF
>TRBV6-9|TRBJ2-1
ASTPRWEPSSYNEQF
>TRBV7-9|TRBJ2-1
ASSLVNTMANEQF
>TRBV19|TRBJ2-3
ASSPTSTDTQY
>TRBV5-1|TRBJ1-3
ASSLFQGISGNTIY
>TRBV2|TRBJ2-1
ANGFGYYNEQF
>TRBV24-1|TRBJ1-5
ATSPAGEGQPQH
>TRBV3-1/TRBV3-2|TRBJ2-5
ASSQEGLLYQETQY
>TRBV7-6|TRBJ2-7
ASSPPTGTGAYEQY
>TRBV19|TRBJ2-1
ASSRTGTSYGEQF
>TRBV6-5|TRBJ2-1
ASSPEVAGTNEQF
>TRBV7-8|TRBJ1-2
ASSWDSYGYT
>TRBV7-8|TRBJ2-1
ASSPDRDRQF
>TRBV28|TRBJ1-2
ASSYRGTVYGYT
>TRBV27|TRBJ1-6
ASSFIFGEGSYNSPLH
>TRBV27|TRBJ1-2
ASSSTPGLNYGYT
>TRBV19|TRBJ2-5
ASSVRLAGGTQY
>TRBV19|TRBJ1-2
ASTPQRGHYGYT
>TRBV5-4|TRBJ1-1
ASSARTGRNTEAF
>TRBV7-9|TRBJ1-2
ASSGEGVLGYT
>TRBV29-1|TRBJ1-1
SVSLQGPTEAF
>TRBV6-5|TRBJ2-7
AIAGTTSYEQY
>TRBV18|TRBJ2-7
ASSTAGGAYEQY
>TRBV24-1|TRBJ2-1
ATSDPGQGQYNEQF
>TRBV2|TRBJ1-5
ASRSGGHQPQH
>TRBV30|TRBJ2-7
AWSVLGYEQY
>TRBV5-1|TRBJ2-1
ASSLDAGDAYNEQF
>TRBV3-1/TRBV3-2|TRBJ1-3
ASSQATGPGNTIY
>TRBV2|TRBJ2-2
ASSEWLAGIGELF
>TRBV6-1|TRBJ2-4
ASSAEGRGALAKNIQY
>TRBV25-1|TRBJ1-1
ASSGGGLAF
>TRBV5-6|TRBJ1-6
ASSLAGGPSYNSPLH
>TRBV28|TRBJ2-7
ASSLGGFAGGDEQY
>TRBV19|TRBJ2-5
ASSAKTGGLQETQY
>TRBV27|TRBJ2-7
ASSLQTASYEQY
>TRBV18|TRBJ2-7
ASSPVMGLVEQY
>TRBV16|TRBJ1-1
ASSRRSDGEAF
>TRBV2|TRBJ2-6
ASSEALLSSGANVLT